The 24 T cell receptor beta chains reported below all come from one sample, sequenced in a study of blood T cell repertoires in COVID-19. Assay: immunoSEQ multiplex PCR; the TCRdb copy retains only in-frame clones and omits some. The sample contains about 240,000 clones, approximately 90% of which appear only once. Sequencing used PBMCs or T cells enriched from blood (not recorded which). The origin of the receptors is a young woman who had recovered from COVID-19.

The chain joins TRBV30 to TRBJ2-1, with D possibly matching TRBD2 (6 bases). Germline-derived CDR1 and CDR2 are GTSNPN and SVGIG (reference sequence). CDR3 length equals 15 residues. V lost 0 bases and J 5 bases, leaving 14 bases between the germline ends. The CDR3 DNA reads TGTGCCTGGAGTGTACATAGGACTACTGACAATGAGCAGTTCTTC. Translating it yields CAWSVHRTTDNEQFF.

The CDR3 DNA reads TGTGCCAGTATCATAGAGGTTGGGGGGGCGAGGACTGAAGCTTTCTTT. Encoded protein: CASIIEVGGARTEAFF. This chain connects TRBV19 to TRBJ1-1, with a possible D match to TRBD1 (6 bases). Trimming removed 7 bases at V and 5 bases at J, with 23 bases between. There are 16 residues in the CDR3. Germline loops: CDR1 LNHDA, CDR2 SQIVND (reference sequence). The complete variable domain, with remaining parts taken from reference TRBV19 and TRBJ1-1, reads DGGITQSPKYLFRKEGQNVTLSCEQNLNHDAMYWYRQDPGQGLRLIYYSQIVNDFQKGDIAEGYSVSREKKESFPLTVTSAQKNPTAFYLCASIIEVGGARTEAFFGQGTRLTVV.

Turning to this clone: Additional DNA sequences in this sample encode the identical CDR3. CDR3 coding DNA: TGTGCCTGGAGTGTGCGGGGGAATCAGCCCCAGCATTTT. This codes for CAWSVRGNQPQHF. The V gene is TRBV30, the J gene TRBJ1-5; the D gene is possibly TRBD1 (5 bases). Germline V gives CDR1 GTSNPN, CDR2 SVGIG (reference sequence). V lost 0 bases, J lost 4 bases, and 7 bases lay in between. CDR3 length: 13 amino acids.

In the case of this clone: Other DNA sequences in this sample translate to the same CDR3. This chain links TRBV28 with TRBJ1-4, with TRBD1 identical over 9 bases. V shed 5 bases, J shed 8 bases, and the junction held 9 bases outside the gene matches. Germline assignment: CDR1 MDHEN and CDR2 SYDVKM. The CDR3 runs to 15 residues. In nucleotides, the CDR3 is TGTGCCAGCAGTCTCCCGGGACAGGGAGGCGAAAAACTGTTTTTT. Translating it yields CASSLPGQGGEKLFF.

The J gene is TRBJ2-3, the V gene TRBV19; tentative D call: TRBD2 (5 bases). The CDR3 is 13 residues long. The germline V gene has CDR1 LNHDA and CDR2 SQIVND (reference sequence). The V gene lost 5 bases and the J gene lost 6 bases, with 12 bases spanning the gap. CDR3 amino acids: CASSFRGDDTQYF. CDR3 in DNA: TGTGCCAGTAGTTTCCGGGGTGACGATACGCAGTATTTT. The whole variable domain, filled in from reference TRBV19 and TRBJ2-3, reads DGGITQSPKYLFRKEGQNVTLSCEQNLNHDAMYWYRQDPGQGLRLIYYSQIVNDFQKGDIAEGYSVSREKKESFPLTVTSAQKNPTAFYLCASSFRGDDTQYFGPGTRLTVL.

The sample holds a few counts of this clone. V gene TRBV19 combines with J gene TRBJ1-4; 7 bases align to TRBD1. V gave up 10 bases and J gave up 4 bases; unmatched junction bases: 3. The CDR3 has 12 residues. Germline V lookup: CDR1 LNHDA, CDR2 SQIVND (reference sequence). CDR3 loop: CAIGTVNEKLFF. CDR3 bases: TGTGCCATCGGGACAGTTAATGAAAAACTGTTTTTT.

In this sample, this clone turned up once. The chain has TRBV28 and TRBJ1-1; D gene ambiguous. Per the germline V gene, CDR1 is MDHEN and CDR2 is SYDVKM. Trimming removed 11 bases from V and 3 bases from J, with 13 bases in between. The CDR3 consists of 12 residues. CDR3 bases: TGTGCCGTAATGGGAGGATACACTGAAGCTTTCTTT. Protein: CAVMGGYTEAFF.

The rearrangement uses TRBV7-2 and TRBJ2-1; no clear D gene. From germline, CDR1 is SGHTA and CDR2 FQGNSA. Trimming removed 2 bases at V and 0 bases at J, with 8 bases between. The CDR3 is 15 amino acids. This CDR3 is CASSLHGTSYNEQFF. The CDR3 DNA reads TGTGCCAGCAGCTTACACGGTACCTCCTACAATGAGCAGTTCTTC.

About this clone itself: This sample also contains other DNA sequences that code for the same CDR3. The chain combines TRBV19 with TRBJ1-5, with unresolved D. CDR3 size: 13 residues. Germline V gene sequence: CDR1 LNHDA, CDR2 SQIVND (reference sequence). Trimming removed 4 bases at V and 0 bases at J, with 4 bases between. CDR3 coding DNA: TGTGCCAGTAGTACAGTTAGCAATCAGCCCCAGCATTTT. This codes for CASSTVSNQPQHF.

The chain links TRBV28 to TRBJ1-6; 8 bases align to TRBD1. The V gene's germline CDR1 is MDHEN and CDR2 SYDVKM. The CDR3 spans 19 residues. V was pared by 5 bases and J by 0 bases, with 12 bases of the junction left unmatched. CDR3 region: CASSLLWTGFSSYNSPLHF. The CDR3 DNA is TGTGCCAGCAGTCTCTTATGGACAGGGTTCAGCTCCTATAATTCACCCCTCCACTTT.

The chain couples TRBV28 to TRBJ1-2; 10 bases align to TRBD1. The V gene end was trimmed by 6 bases and the J gene end by 8 bases; junction bases not matched to a gene: 18. The germline V gene has CDR1 MDHEN and CDR2 SYDVKM. The CDR3 consists of 17 residues. CDR3 in amino acids: CASRGPGTGVLRSGYTF. Written as DNA, the CDR3 is TGTGCCAGCAGGGGCCCCGGGACAGGGGTCTTACGGAGCGGCTACACCTTC.

V is TRBV4-2 and J is TRBJ1-3, with TRBD1 matching 7 bases. After removal of 4 bases from V and 9 bases from J, the junction contained 15 bases not matched to a gene. CDR1 and CDR2 (germline): LGHNA, YNFKEQ. The CDR3 has 16 residues. CDR3 nucleotide sequence: TGTGCCAGCAGCCTTTCCTCCGGGACAGCCGACGGCACCATATATTTT. This encodes CASSLSSGTADGTIYF.

The genes are TRBV6-5 and TRBJ1-2; D might be TRBD1 (5 bases). CDR3 length: 14 amino acids. Per the germline V gene, CDR1 is MNHEY and CDR2 is SVGAGI. The V end was cut by 6 bases, the J end by 7 bases, with 18 bases between. CDR3 amino acids: CASRTTAGTSGYTF. The DNA for the CDR3 is TGTGCCAGCAGAACAACCGCGGGGACTTCTGGCTACACCTTC.

J is TRBJ1-6 and V is TRBV30; 8 bases are a match to TRBD1. V lost 4 bases, J lost 8 bases, and 4 bases stayed unmatched. The CDR3 is made up of 13 amino acids. Germline V gives CDR1 GTSNPN, CDR2 SVGIG (reference sequence). Here the CDR3 reads CAWTDRGDSPLHF. DNA of the CDR3: TGTGCCTGGACTGACAGGGGTGATTCACCCCTCCACTTT.

This clone occurred many times. The chain couples TRBV7-9 to TRBJ2-1; TRBD2 matches at 7 bases. The CDR3 totals 14 residues. V was clipped by 7 bases and J by 1 base; unmatched bases: 4. Germline CDR1 is SEHNR and CDR2 is FQNEAQ (reference sequence). Written as DNA, the CDR3 is TGTGCCAGCACTCAAGCGGGATCCTACAATGAGCAGTTCTTC. This encodes CASTQAGSYNEQFF.

This chain connects TRBV19 to TRBJ2-6; 9 bases map to TRBD1. Losses at the gene ends were 5 bases for V and 2 bases for J; bases not matched to a gene: 4. CDR1 LNHDA and CDR2 SQIVND come from the germline V gene (reference sequence). CDR3 length equals 16 residues. The CDR3 sequence: CASSFGDRAGANVLTF. CDR3 DNA sequence: TGTGCCAGTAGTTTTGGGGACAGGGCTGGGGCCAACGTCCTGACTTTC.

The CDR3 reads CASSPEIRTRIYNEQFF. CDR3 nucleotides: TGCGCCAGCAGCCCCGAAATTCGGACAAGGATTTACAATGAGCAGTTCTTC. J is TRBJ2-1 and V is TRBV4-3; TRBD1 might be the D (5 bases). Germline CDR1 LGHNA, CDR2 YSLEER. The CDR3 totals 17 residues. Trimming took 4 bases from V and 4 from J, leaving 20 bases between them.

The chain is built from TRBV7-3 and TRBJ1-2, with 8 nucleotides matching TRBD1. The V and J ends lost 0 bases and 4 bases, in that order; junction bases with no gene match: 22. The CDR3 runs 21 residues. Germline CDR1 is SGHTA and CDR2 is FQGTGA. As DNA, the CDR3 is TGTGCCAGCAGCTTAACCCCAACACCGTTGCTGGACAGGGTTGATAGCTATGGCTACACCTTC. It yields the protein CASSLTPTPLLDRVDSYGYTF.

The chain employs TRBV5-1 and TRBJ1-2, with D possibly being TRBD1 (5 bases). Germline V gives CDR1 SGHRS, CDR2 YFSETQ. The CDR3 runs 15 residues. Trimming shortened V by 2 bases and J by 5 bases, and 16 bases separated the two germline ends. In DNA form, the CDR3 reads TGCGCCAGCAGCTTCGGCCAGGGAATATCGTATGGCTACACCTTC. Translation gives CASSFGQGISYGYTF. The whole variable domain, filled in from reference TRBV5-1 and TRBJ1-2, reads KAGVTQTPRYLIKTRGQQVTLSCSPISGHRSVSWYQQTPGQGLQFLFEYFSETQRNKGNFPGRFSGRQFSNSRSEMNVSTLELGDSALYLCASSFGQGISYGYTFGSGTRLTVV.

This clone occurred a few times. The chain recombines TRBV19 with TRBJ2-1, with TRBD2 matching over 8 bases. The CDR3 loop spans 17 amino acids. Germline V CDR1 and CDR2: LNHDA, SQIVND (reference sequence). With 9 bases clipped from V and 8 bases from J, the junction kept 21 bases outside the gene matches. The CDR3 here is CASTSRTRGGTSDEQFF. The CDR3 DNA reads TGTGCCAGCACCAGTCGAACGCGCGGCGGGACTAGTGATGAGCAGTTCTTC.

The chain employs TRBV5-1 and TRBJ1-1; D not certain. Germline assignment: CDR1 SGHRS and CDR2 YFSETQ. V was pared by 0 bases and J by 1 base, with 10 bases between. This CDR3 has 15 residues. The CDR3 DNA follows: TGCGCCAGCAGCTTGGTAGTCGGAGAGAACACTGAAGCTTTCTTT. It is translated as CASSLVVGENTEAFF.

The chain carries TRBV23-1 and TRBJ2-7; D unclear. TRBV23-1 is sorted into the ORF group, with uncertain function. Trimming took off 4 bases at V and 2 bases at J, with 15 bases between the two ends. The CDR3 is made up of 15 amino acids. CDR3 nucleotide sequence: TGCGCCAGCAGTCGGTTAGGCGACACCCCCTACGAGCAGTACTTC. It encodes CASSRLGDTPYEQYF.

The rearrangement uses TRBV30 and TRBJ2-7, with 9 bases identical to TRBD2. The CDR3 has 15 residues. J gave up 0 bases and V 4 bases, and 7 bases lay outside the gene matches. Germline V gene sequence: CDR1 GTSNPN, CDR2 SVGIG (reference sequence). The CDR3 DNA follows: TGTGCCTGGAAAGGGGCTAGCGGGGCCTCCTACGAGCAGTACTTC. It yields the protein CAWKGASGASYEQYF.

The J gene is TRBJ1-4, the V gene TRBV20-1; D is unclear. This CDR3 spans 12 amino acids. V gave up 3 bases and J gave up 7 bases, with 9 bases separating them. Germline CDR1 reads DFQATT; CDR2 reads SNEGSKA (reference sequence). CDR3 sequence: CSASREGEKLFF. CDR3 nucleotides: TGCAGTGCTAGTAGGGAGGGTGAAAAACTGTTTTTT.